This T cell receptor beta chain was observed in a study of radiation and T cells in renal cell carcinoma. General study points: Without pretreatment biopsies, baseline tumor clonotype presence was undetermined.

This CDR3 comprises 16 residues. The V gene end was trimmed by 2 bases and the J gene end by 5 bases; junction bases not matched to a gene: 10. Germline CDR1 is LNHNV and CDR2 is YYDKDF (reference sequence). Concerning this clone itself: Its matching antigen is unknown.

Profiling relied on immunoSEQ multiplex PCR, and the TCRdb table lists in-frame clones only, not all of them. The data hold 130,000 to 150,000 clones, with 75% to 90% observed a single time. Time point denoted: blood 4 weeks post-SBRT, at nephrectomy. Treatment denoted: 15 Gy SBRT to primary tumor, nephrectomy 4 weeks later. Nephrectomy followed 15 Gy stereotactic body radiation by 4 weeks. This renal cell carcinoma was of the clear cell type. The chain uses TRBV15 and TRBJ1-2, with TRBD1 identical over 8 bases. The TCR comes from a woman aged 45 to 65 with renal cell carcinoma. Sequencing was performed on blood, taken from a patient whose treatment included radiotherapy and nephrectomy. The CDR3 loop is CATSRSGLTGAYGYTF. The CDR3 DNA reads as TGTGCCACCAGCAGATCCGGGCTGACAGGGGCGTATGGCTACACCTTC.